This T cell receptor (beta chain) came from a study of T cell changes during pregnancy in multiple sclerosis. Using immunoSEQ multiplex PCR, the repertoire was profiled, and TCRdb retains in-frame clones only, with some absent. Of 35,000 to 45,000 clones listed, roughly 91% are singletons. From germline, CDR1 is KGHSH and CDR2 LQKENI. The CDR3 runs to 14 residues. The V and J ends lost 3 bases and 2 bases, in that order; junction bases with no gene match: 3. This sample comprised CD4+ T cells from peripheral blood mononuclear cells, obtained in the first trimester of pregnancy. This clonotype was obtained from a female donor with multiple sclerosis, enrolled in a pregnancy study. V usage is TRBV18 and J usage is TRBJ2-7, with 8 bases lining up with TRBD1. This CDR3 is CASSPRTGTYEQYF. The CDR3 nucleotides are TGTGCCAGCTCACCCAGGACAGGGACCTACGAGCAGTACTTC.